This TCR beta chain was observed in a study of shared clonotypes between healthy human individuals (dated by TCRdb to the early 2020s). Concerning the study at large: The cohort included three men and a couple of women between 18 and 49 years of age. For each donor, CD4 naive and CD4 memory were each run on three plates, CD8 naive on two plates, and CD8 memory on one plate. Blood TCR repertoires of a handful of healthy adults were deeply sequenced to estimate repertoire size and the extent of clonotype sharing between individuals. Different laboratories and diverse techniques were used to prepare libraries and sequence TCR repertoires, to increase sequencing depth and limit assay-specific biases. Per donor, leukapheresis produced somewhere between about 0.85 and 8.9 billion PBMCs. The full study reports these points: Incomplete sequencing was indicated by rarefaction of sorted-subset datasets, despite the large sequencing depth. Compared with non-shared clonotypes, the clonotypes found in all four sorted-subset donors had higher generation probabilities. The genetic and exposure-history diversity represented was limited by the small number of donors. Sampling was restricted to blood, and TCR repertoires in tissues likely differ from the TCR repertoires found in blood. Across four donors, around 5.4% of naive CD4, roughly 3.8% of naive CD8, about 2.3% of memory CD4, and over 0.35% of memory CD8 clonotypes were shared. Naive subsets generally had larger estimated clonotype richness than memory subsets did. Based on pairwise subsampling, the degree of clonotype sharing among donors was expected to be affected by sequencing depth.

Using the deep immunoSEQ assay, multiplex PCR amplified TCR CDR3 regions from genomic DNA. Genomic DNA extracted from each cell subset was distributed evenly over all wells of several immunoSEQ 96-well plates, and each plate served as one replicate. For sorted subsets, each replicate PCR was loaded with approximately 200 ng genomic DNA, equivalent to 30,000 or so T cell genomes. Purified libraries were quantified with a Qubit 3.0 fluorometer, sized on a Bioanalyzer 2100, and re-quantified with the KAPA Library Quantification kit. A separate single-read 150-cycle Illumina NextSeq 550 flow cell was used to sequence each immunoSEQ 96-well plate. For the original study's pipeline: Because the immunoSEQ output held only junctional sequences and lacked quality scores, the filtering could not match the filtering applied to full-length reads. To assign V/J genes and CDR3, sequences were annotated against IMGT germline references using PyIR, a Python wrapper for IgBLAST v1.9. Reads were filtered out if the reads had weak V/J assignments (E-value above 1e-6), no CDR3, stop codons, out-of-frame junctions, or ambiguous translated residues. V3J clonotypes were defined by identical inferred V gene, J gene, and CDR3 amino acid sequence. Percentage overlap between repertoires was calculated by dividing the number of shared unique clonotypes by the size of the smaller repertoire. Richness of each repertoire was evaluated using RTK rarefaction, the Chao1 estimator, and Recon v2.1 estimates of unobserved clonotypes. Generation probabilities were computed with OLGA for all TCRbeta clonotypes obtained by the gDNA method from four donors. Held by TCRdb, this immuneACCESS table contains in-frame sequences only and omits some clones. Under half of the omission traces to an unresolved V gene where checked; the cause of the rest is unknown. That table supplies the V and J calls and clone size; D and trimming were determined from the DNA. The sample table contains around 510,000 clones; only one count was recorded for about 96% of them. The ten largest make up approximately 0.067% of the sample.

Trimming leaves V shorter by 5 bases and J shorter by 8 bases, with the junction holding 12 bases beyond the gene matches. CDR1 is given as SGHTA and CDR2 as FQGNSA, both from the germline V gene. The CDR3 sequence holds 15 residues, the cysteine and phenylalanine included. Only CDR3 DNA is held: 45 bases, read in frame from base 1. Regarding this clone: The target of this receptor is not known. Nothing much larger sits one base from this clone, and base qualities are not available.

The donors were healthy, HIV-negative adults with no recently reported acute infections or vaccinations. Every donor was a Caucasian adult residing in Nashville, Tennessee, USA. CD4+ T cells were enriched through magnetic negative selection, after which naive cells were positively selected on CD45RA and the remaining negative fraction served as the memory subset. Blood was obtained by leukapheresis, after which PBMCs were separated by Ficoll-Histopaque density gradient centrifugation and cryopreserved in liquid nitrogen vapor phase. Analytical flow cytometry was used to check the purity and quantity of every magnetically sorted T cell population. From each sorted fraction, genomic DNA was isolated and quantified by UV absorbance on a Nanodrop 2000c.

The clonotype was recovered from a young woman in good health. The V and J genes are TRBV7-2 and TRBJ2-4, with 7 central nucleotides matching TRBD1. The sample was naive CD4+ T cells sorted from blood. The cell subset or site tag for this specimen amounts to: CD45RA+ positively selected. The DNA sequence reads TGTGCCAGCAGCCATATCGACAGGGTGGGGGACATTCAGTACTTC. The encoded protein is CASSHIDRVGDIQYF.